The clone carrying this T cell receptor (beta chain) was detected only once. The data stem from a study of tumor-infiltrating lymphocytes in oesophageal squamous cell carcinoma. This CDR3 spans 12 amino acids. V lost 2 bases and J 7 bases, leaving 6 bases between the germline ends. TCRdb re-analysed the PCR reads in MiXCR, keeping a single row per CDR3 protein. This sample yields some 15,000 distinct CDR3 sequences, of which roughly 50% are seen a single time; around two fifths belongs to the top ten. Sequencing was done on a sample of esophageal tumor tissue. The sequence came from a female donor with esophageal squamous cell carcinoma. This rearrangement joins TRBV12-3 or TRBV12-4 to TRBJ2-1; D gene unclear. CDR3 bases: TGTGCCAGCAGTTTATGGCCTAATGAGCAGTTCTTC. Amino acid sequence: CASSLWPNEQFF.